This TCR beta chain is drawn from a study of blood T cell repertoires in COVID-19. The CDR3 totals 17 residues. Trimming took 4 bases from V and 1 from J, leaving 20 bases between them. CDR1 is SGDLS, CDR2 YYNGEE, per germline. The assay was immunoSEQ multiplex PCR, and TCRdb's table has in-frame clones only and misses some. The data show a few hundred thousand clones, 70% to 90% seen once. The specimen sequenced was PBMCs or T cells enriched from blood (not recorded which). The chain uses TRBV9 and TRBJ1-1; unclear D gene. This sequence originates from a woman aged 40-49 years who had recovered from COVID-19. The CDR3 protein is CASSHAPTTGRNTEAFF. Written as DNA, the CDR3 is TGTGCCAGCAGCCACGCCCCCACTACTGGAAGGAACACTGAAGCTTTCTTT.